This TCR beta chain was sequenced during a study of technical replicates of blood from a handful of donors. With 5 bases removed from V and 8 bases from J, the gap between germline ends came to 13 bases. CDR3 length: 11 amino acids. Germline V gives CDR1 DFQATT, CDR2 SNEGSKA (reference sequence). Data came from immunoSEQ multiplex PCR; TCRdb stores just in-frame clones and leaves some out. Here the sample spans approximately 75,000 clones, around 97% being singletons. The material sequenced was T cells isolated from PBMCs. The clonotype comes from a human donor in good health. V gene TRBV20-1 combines with J gene TRBJ2-7, with a weak D call TRBD1 (6 bases). DNA of the CDR3: TGCAGTGCTTACTTCAGGGGTAAGCAGTACTTC. Translation gives CSAYFRGKQYF.